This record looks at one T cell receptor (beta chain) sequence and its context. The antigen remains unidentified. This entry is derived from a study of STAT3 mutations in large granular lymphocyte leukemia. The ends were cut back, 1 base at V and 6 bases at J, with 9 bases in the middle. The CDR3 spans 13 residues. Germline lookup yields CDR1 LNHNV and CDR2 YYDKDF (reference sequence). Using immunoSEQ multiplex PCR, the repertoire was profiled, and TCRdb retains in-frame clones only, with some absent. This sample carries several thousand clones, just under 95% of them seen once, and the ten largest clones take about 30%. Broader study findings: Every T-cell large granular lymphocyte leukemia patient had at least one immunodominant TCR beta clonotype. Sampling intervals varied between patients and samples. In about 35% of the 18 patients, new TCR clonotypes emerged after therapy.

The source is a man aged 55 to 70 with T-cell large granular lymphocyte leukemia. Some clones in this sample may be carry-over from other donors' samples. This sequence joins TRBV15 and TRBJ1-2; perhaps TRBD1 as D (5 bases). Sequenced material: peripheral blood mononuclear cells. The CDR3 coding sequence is TGTGCCACCAGCAGAGGGGGCGGTAATGGCTACACCTTC. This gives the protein CATSRGGGNGYTF. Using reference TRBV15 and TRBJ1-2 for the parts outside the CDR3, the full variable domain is DAMVIQNPRYQVTQFGKPVTLSCSQTLNHNVMYWYQQKSSQAPKLLFHYYDKDFNNEADTPDNFQSRRPNTSFCFLDIRSPGLGDTAMYLCATSRGGGNGYTFGSGTRLTVV.